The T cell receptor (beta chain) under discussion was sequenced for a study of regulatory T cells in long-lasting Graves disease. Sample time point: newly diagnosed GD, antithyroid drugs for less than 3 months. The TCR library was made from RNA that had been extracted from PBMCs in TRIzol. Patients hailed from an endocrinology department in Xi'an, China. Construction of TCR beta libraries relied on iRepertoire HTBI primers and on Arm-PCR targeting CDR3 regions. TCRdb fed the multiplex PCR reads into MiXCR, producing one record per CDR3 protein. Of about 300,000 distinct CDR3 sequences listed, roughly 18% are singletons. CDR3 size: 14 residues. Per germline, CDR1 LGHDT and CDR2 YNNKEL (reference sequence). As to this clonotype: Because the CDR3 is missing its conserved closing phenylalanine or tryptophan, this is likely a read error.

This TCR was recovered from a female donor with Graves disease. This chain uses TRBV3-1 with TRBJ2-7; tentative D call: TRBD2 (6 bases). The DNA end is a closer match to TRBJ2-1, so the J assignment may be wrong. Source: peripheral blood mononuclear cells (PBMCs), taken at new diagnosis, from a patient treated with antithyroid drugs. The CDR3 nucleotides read TGTGCCAGCAGCCAAGAGGCGGGGTCCTACGAGCAGTTCTTG. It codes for CASSQEAGSYEQFL.